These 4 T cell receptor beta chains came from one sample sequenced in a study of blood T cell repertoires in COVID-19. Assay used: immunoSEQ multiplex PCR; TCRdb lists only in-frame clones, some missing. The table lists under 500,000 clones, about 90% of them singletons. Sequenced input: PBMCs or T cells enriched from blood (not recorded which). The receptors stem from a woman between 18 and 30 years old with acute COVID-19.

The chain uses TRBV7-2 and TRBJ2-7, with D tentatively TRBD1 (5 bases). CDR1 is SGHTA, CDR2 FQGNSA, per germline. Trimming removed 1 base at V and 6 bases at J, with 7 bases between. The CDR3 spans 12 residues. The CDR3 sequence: CASSLGGAEQYF. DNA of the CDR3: TGTGCCAGCAGCTTAGGTGGGGCCGAGCAGTACTTC.

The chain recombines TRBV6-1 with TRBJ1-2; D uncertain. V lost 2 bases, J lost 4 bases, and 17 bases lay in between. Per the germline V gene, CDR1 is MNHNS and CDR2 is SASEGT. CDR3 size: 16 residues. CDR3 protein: CASSEPYKEERYGYTF. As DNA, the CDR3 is TGTGCCAGCAGTGAACCTTATAAGGAGGAACGCTATGGCTACACCTTC.

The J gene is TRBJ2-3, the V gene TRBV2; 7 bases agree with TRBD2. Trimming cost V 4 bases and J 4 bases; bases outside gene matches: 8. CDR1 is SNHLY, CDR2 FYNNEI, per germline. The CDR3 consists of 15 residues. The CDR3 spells CASSAGTIEADTQYF. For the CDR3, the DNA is TGTGCCAGCAGTGCCGGGACTATAGAGGCAGATACGCAGTATTTT.

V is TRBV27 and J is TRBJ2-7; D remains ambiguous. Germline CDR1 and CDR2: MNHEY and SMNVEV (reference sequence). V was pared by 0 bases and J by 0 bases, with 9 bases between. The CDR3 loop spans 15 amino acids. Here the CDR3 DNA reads TGTGCCAGCAGTTTATCGCATCGGAGCTCCTACGAGCAGTACTTC. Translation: CASSLSHRSSYEQYF.